A single sample gave rise to the 20 T cell receptor beta chains below, sequenced in a study of cytomegalovirus exposure and HLA in healthy donors. PCR was performed using 60 Vbeta and 13 Jbeta primers. Method: immunoSEQ multiplex PCR; TCRdb's copy keeps in-frame clones and lacks some. Here the sample spans 100,000 to 150,000 clones, 60% to 80% being singletons. The sample taken for sequencing was PBMCs. The receptors were gathered from a man in his thirties or forties in good health and CMV-seronegative.

This clone was detected a few times. The J gene is TRBJ1-5, the V gene TRBV6-1; 9 bases are shared with TRBD1. J lost 7 bases, V lost 10 bases, and 5 bases had no gene match. CDR3 length equals 12 residues. Germline V gene sequence: CDR1 MNHNS, CDR2 SASEGT. CDR3 region: CATGTGYQPQHF. CDR3 coding DNA: TGTGCCACCGGGACAGGGTACCAGCCCCAGCATTTT.

The rearrangement joins TRBV5-1 to TRBJ1-2, with 9 bases that match TRBD1. CDR1 is SGHRS and CDR2 is YFSETQ in the germline V gene. V shed 3 bases, J shed 7 bases, and the junction held 7 bases outside the gene matches. The CDR3 runs 14 residues. For the CDR3, the DNA is TGCGCCAGCAGCTCGACCCGACAGGGGGGTGGCTACACCTTC. Protein product: CASSSTRQGGGYTF.

The rearrangement links TRBV5-1 to TRBJ1-5; D remains ambiguous. Germline V gene sequence: CDR1 SGHRS, CDR2 YFSETQ. This CDR3 has 14 residues. V was pared by 3 bases and J by 2 bases, with 9 bases between. The CDR3 loop reads CASSYDGGNQPQHF. CDR3 nucleotides: TGCGCCAGCAGCTACGACGGAGGCAATCAGCCCCAGCATTTT.

This clone occurred a few times. The CDR3 DNA reads as TGTGCCACCGACATCTCTGGAAACACCATATATTTT. It yields the protein CATDISGNTIYF. The chain joins TRBV2 to TRBJ1-3; D ambiguous. V was shortened by 10 bases and J by 0 bases, with 7 bases between the two germline ends. CDR1 and CDR2 (germline): SNHLY, FYNNEI. The CDR3 is made up of 12 amino acids.

This rearrangement joins TRBV6-5 to TRBJ2-5, with TRBD1 as a possible D gene (5 bases). From germline, CDR1 is MNHEY and CDR2 SVGAGI. The CDR3 length is 15 residues. Deletions cut 5 bases from V and 5 bases from J, with 18 bases between. As DNA, the CDR3 is TGTGCCAGCAGTCCCCTCGACAGCCCTAGGGAGACCCAGTACTTC. Protein product: CASSPLDSPRETQYF.

V and J are TRBV28 and TRBJ2-2; a weak D match, TRBD2 (6 bases). The germline V gene has CDR1 MDHEN and CDR2 SYDVKM. This CDR3 region has 14 residues. The ends were cut back, 2 bases at V and 3 bases at J, with 7 bases in the middle. In nucleotides, the CDR3 is TGTGCCAGCAGTTTAGGGGGGTACACCGGGGAGCTGTTTTTT. Its translation is CASSLGGYTGELFF.

The V call is TRBV27, the J call TRBJ1-4; D might be TRBD1 (5 bases). CDR3 length: 18 amino acids. Germline loops: CDR1 MNHEY, CDR2 SMNVEV (reference sequence). V lost 1 base and J 0 bases, leaving 15 bases between the germline ends. CDR3 nucleotides: TGTGCCAGCAGTTTATTTGGTAGGGGTTACGCAACTAATGAAAAACTGTTTTTT. Translation: CASSLFGRGYATNEKLFF.

This clone occurred a few times. The chain joins TRBV7-9 to TRBJ1-2, with D possibly being TRBD1 (6 bases). Germline CDR1 and CDR2: SEHNR and FQNEAQ (reference sequence). V was pared by 5 bases and J by 5 bases, with 18 bases between. The CDR3 has 15 residues. The CDR3, as DNA: TGTGCCAGCAGCCCCCGAGAGACAGGAGTTTATGGCTACACCTTC. Translating it yields CASSPRETGVYGYTF.

The chain links TRBV6-6 to TRBJ1-2, with 11 bases fitting TRBD1. With V trimmed by 4 bases and J by 5 bases, 6 bases remained unmatched. Germline V gene data show CDR1 as MNHNY and CDR2 as SVGAGI (reference sequence). The CDR3 has 15 residues. The CDR3 DNA is TGTGCCAGCAGTTCGACGGGACAGGGGGAGTATGGCTACACCTTC. It encodes CASSSTGQGEYGYTF.

This clone was seen a handful of times. The rearrangement links TRBV6-6 to TRBJ1-1, with D unresolved. Deletions cut 2 bases from V and 4 bases from J, with 8 bases between. The CDR3 has 13 amino acids. Germline CDR1 reads MNHNY; CDR2 reads SVGAGI (reference sequence). The CDR3 region is CASSYGFGTEAFF. CDR3 coding DNA: TGTGCCAGCAGTTACGGCTTTGGCACTGAAGCTTTCTTT.

This clone was seen a single time. The chain is built from TRBV7-2 and TRBJ2-1; 9 nucleotides line up with TRBD2. CDR1 and CDR2 from the germline V gene are SGHTA and FQGNSA. The CDR3 runs to 16 residues. The V segment lost 1 base and the J segment 3 bases; nucleotides outside the gene matches: 4. CDR3 nucleotide sequence: TGTGCCAGCAGCTTAGTTCGACTAGCGGTCTACAATGAGCAGTTCTTC. Amino acids: CASSLVRLAVYNEQFF.

The chain uses TRBV7-9 and TRBJ1-3, with no clear D. The germline CDR1 and CDR2 sequences are SEHNR and FQNEAQ (reference sequence). The CDR3 consists of 15 residues. Trimming took 5 bases from V and 0 from J, leaving 11 bases between them. Here the CDR3 reads CASSERGTSGNTIYF. As DNA, the CDR3 is TGTGCCAGCAGCGAGCGGGGAACCTCTGGAAACACCATATATTTT.

CDR3 sequence: CASSLRGSPLHF. CDR3 coding DNA: TGTGCCAGCAGCTTAAGAGGGTCACCCCTCCACTTT. V and J are TRBV7-2 and TRBJ1-6; no clear D gene. Germline CDR1 is SGHTA and CDR2 is FQGNSA. CDR3 length equals 12 residues. Trimming took off 2 bases at V and 10 bases at J, with 6 bases between the two ends.

The chain uses TRBV19 and TRBJ2-5; a weak D match, TRBD1 (5 bases). The CDR3 length is 15 residues. Deletions cut 3 bases from V and 1 base from J, with 12 bases between. CDR1 and CDR2 from the germline V gene are LNHDA and SQIVND (reference sequence). The CDR3 DNA reads TGTGCCAGTAGTATTCGACCAGGGCCCCAAGAGACCCAGTACTTC. It encodes CASSIRPGPQETQYF. Looking up the rest from reference TRBV19 and TRBJ2-5 gives the full variable domain: DGGITQSPKYLFRKEGQNVTLSCEQNLNHDAMYWYRQDPGQGLRLIYYSQIVNDFQKGDIAEGYSVSREKKESFPLTVTSAQKNPTAFYLCASSIRPGPQETQYFGPGTRLLVL.

This sequence joins TRBV30 and TRBJ1-1, with 7 positions matching TRBD1. Per germline, CDR1 GTSNPN and CDR2 SVGIG (reference sequence). The CDR3 runs to 13 residues. The J segment lost 4 bases and the V segment lost 5 bases, leaving 7 bases of the junction unmatched. DNA of the CDR3: TGTGCCTGGGAGGAGACAGGGATCACTGAAGCTTTCTTT. Protein: CAWEETGITEAFF.

The V gene is TRBV27, the J gene TRBJ2-7, with TRBD1 matching over 7 bases. The CDR3 covers 14 residues. Trimming removed 9 bases from V and 0 bases from J; junction bases left unmatched: 8. Looked up from germline, CDR1 is MNHEY and CDR2 is SMNVEV (reference sequence). CDR3 DNA sequence: TGTGCCAGTATGTTACAGGGGAGCTCCTACGAGCAGTACTTC. It specifies CASMLQGSSYEQYF.

This clone was seen a few times. The chain employs TRBV4-2 and TRBJ1-5, with 7 nucleotides matching TRBD1. The V gene's germline CDR1 is LGHNA and CDR2 YNFKEQ. This CDR3 comprises 14 residues. J was trimmed by 1 base and V by 4 bases; bases with no gene match: 1. CDR3 coding DNA: TGTGCCAGCAGCCCGGACAGGAGCAATCAGCCCCAGCATTTT. It codes for CASSPDRSNQPQHF.

The gene calls are TRBV4-2 and TRBJ1-6, with TRBD1 matching over 8 bases. This CDR3 spans 14 amino acids. Germline loops: CDR1 LGHNA, CDR2 YNFKEQ. Trimming cost V 4 bases and J 7 bases; bases outside gene matches: 3. The CDR3 nucleotides are TGTGCCAGCAGCCGGGACAGGTCGAATTCACCCCTCCACTTT. As protein: CASSRDRSNSPLHF.

This clone was seen just once. The V call is TRBV29-1, the J call TRBJ2-3; weak D call: TRBD2 (6 bases). The CDR3 is 15 amino acids. From germline, CDR1 is SQVTM and CDR2 ANQGSEA. V lost 2 bases, J lost 0 bases, and 12 bases lay in between. The CDR3 sequence: CSVERRGDSTDTQYF. The CDR3 coding sequence is TGCAGCGTTGAAAGGCGCGGGGATAGCACAGATACGCAGTATTTT.

The chain recombines TRBV14 with TRBJ1-2, with TRBD1 as a possible D gene (5 bases). The CDR3 loop spans 13 amino acids. The germline V and J ends were trimmed by 4 bases and 2 bases, with 8 bases remaining between them. Looked up from germline, CDR1 is SGHDN and CDR2 is FVKESK. The CDR3 loop is CASSRQGNYGYTF. DNA of the CDR3: TGTGCCAGCAGCCGCCAGGGAAACTATGGCTACACCTTC.